This T cell receptor beta chain stems from a study of PD-L1 blockade in urothelial cancer. The ends were cut back, 7 bases at V and 3 bases at J, with 16 bases in the middle. The CDR3 runs to 14 residues. Per the germline V gene, CDR1 is MNHNS and CDR2 is SASEGT. Synthetic TCR analog templates were spiked into each PCR. Repertoires were generated with immunoSEQ multiplex PCR, while TCRdb's copy carries only in-frame clones and drops some. The repertoire consists of over 100,000 clones, with approximately 90% occurring once and the leading ten covering approximately 3.5%. The time point denotes: peripheral blood 6 weeks after treatment start.

J is TRBJ2-7 and V is TRBV6-1; possibly TRBD1 for D (5 bases). The TCR sequence derives from a man in his 60s with urothelial cancer. This material consisted of PBMCs, taken around atezolizumab (anti-PD-L1) treatment. CDR3 coding DNA: TGTGCCAGCACTCTAGGACGGACAAACTACGAGCAGTACTTC. This encodes CASTLGRTNYEQYF.